This T cell receptor (beta chain) was identified in a study of T cell clonotyping in hematopoietic cell transplantation. The study, taken as a whole, reports: After transplant, recipient diversity fell while pathologically expanded clonotypes grew through day 180. No sorting was done, leaving CD4 and CD8 contributions mixed.

The J segment lost 4 bases and the V segment lost 0 bases, leaving 6 bases of the junction unmatched. This CDR3 has 15 residues. Germline values: CDR1 SGHRS, CDR2 YFSETQ. Assay: immunoSEQ multiplex PCR; the TCRdb copy retains only in-frame clones and omits some. The sample has several thousand clones; nearly 80% are singletons. This clone has just a few counts. The antigen remains undetermined. Recipient blood drawn about 28 days pretransplant and days 30, 100, 180 after. The chain recombines TRBV5-1 with TRBJ1-2; 7 bases agree with TRBD1. This TCR came from a male patient aged 35-50 years who had an allogeneic stem cell transplant from a related donor, so the T cells may come from the graft donor. Some clones in this sample may be carry-over from other donors' samples. Sample: PBMCs, taken 180 days after allogeneic stem cell transplant. The CDR3 coding sequence is TGCGCCAGCAGCTTGGGAGGACAGGACCTCTATGGCTACACCTTC. Its protein is CASSLGGQDLYGYTF.